This TCR beta chain was recovered during a study of response to subunit inactivated influenza vaccine. Study-level points and caveats: Authors suggested that a seasonal influenza vaccination recruits few new T cells each time.

TCRdb ran MiXCR on the RT-PCR reads and lists one entry per CDR3 protein. The sample contains about 240,000 distinct CDR3 sequences, 9% to 15% of which appear only once. The ends were cut back, 2 bases at V and 7 bases at J, with 12 bases in the middle. This CDR3 contains 14 residues. In this sample, this clonotype turned up a few times. Its antigen is unknown. The sequence derives from a man over 45 who received an inactivated influenza vaccine. The J gene is TRBJ2-1, the V gene TRBV12-3 or TRBV12-4; weak D call: TRBD2 (6 bases). Material: non-naive T cells sorted from PBMCs, obtained around two weeks before vaccination. CDR3: CASSLRGTQNEQFF. The DNA for the CDR3 is TGTGCCAGCAGTTTACGAGGGACTCAGAATGAGCAGTTCTTC.